This section outlines one T cell receptor beta chain sequence together with its context. What it binds is unknown. The data derive from a study of CD8 T cell repertoires and HIV-1 epitope variants. Some clones are missing from TCRdb's copy, which holds only in-frame ones; the method was immunoSEQ multiplex PCR. Of about 2,800 clones listed, roughly two thirds are singletons. From germline, CDR1 is LGHNA and CDR2 YSLEER. V lost 0 bases and J lost 9; bases outside the gene matches: 8. This CDR3 spans 16 amino acids. The rearrangement joins TRBV4-3 to TRBJ2-1; 10 bases are a match to TRBD2. Sequenced: cultured CD8+ T cells derived from PBMCs. This receptor was taken from a male donor with HIV. Here the CDR3 reads CASSQDTSGGASEQFF. DNA of the CDR3: TGCGCCAGCAGCCAAGATACAAGCGGGGGGGCAAGTGAGCAGTTCTTC.